This T cell receptor beta chain stems from a study of blood T cell repertoires in COVID-19. The data were produced by immunoSEQ multiplex PCR, yet TCRdb's version contains in-frame clones alone and is incomplete. The repertoire holds some 250,000 clones, with approximately 83% as singletons. Germline values: CDR1 MGHRA, CDR2 YSYEKL. The ends were cut back, 4 bases at V and 2 bases at J, with 21 bases in the middle. CDR3 length: 17 residues. Input material: peripheral blood. The rearrangement uses TRBV4-1 and TRBJ2-7; TRBD2 is a possible D gene (5 bases). The clonotype comes from a woman in her 30s who had recovered from COVID-19. The CDR3 DNA is TGCGCCAGCAGCCCCACGGAATACGGGAACGACCCCTACGAGCAGTACTTC. Translated: CASSPTEYGNDPYEQYF.